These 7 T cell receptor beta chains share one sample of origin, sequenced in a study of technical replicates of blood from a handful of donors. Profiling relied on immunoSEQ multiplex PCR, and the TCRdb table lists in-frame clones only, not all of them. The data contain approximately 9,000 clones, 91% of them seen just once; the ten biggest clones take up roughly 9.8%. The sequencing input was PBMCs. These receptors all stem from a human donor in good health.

CDR3: CAWSVIPGDEQYF. The CDR3 nucleotides are TGTGCCTGGAGTGTTATCCCCGGGGACGAGCAGTACTTC. The chain couples TRBV30 to TRBJ2-7, with D perhaps TRBD2 (5 bases). The germline gives CDR1 GTSNPN, CDR2 SVGIG (reference sequence). Trimming removed 0 bases from V and 5 bases from J, with 11 bases in between. The CDR3 length is 13 residues.

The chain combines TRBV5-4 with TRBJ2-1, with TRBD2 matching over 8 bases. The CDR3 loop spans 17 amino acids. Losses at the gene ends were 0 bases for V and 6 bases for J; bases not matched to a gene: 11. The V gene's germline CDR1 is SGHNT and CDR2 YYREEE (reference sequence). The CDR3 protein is CASSLGGRAGVGNEQFF. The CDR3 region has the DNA TGTGCCAGCAGCTTGGGGGGTAGAGCGGGAGTCGGCAATGAGCAGTTCTTC.

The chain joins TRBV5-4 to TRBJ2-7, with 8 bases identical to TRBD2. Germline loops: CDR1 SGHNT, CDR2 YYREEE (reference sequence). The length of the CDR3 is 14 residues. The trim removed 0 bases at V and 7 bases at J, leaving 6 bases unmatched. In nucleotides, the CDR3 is TGTGCCAGCAGCTTGGCGGGAGGGCCGAGGGAGCAGTACTTC. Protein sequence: CASSLAGGPREQYF.

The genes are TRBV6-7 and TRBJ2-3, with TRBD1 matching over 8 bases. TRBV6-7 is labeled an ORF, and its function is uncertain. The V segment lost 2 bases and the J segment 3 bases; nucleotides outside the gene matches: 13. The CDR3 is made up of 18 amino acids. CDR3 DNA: TGTGCCAGCAGTTACCCCCTGCTAGACAGGGGCGTTACAGATACGCAGTATTTT. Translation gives CASSYPLLDRGVTDTQYF.

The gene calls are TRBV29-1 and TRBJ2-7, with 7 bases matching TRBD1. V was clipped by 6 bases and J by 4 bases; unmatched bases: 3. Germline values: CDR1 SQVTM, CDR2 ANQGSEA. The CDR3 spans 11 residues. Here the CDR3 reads CSVGDSYEQYF. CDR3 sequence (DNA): TGCAGCGTGGGGGACAGTTACGAGCAGTACTTC.

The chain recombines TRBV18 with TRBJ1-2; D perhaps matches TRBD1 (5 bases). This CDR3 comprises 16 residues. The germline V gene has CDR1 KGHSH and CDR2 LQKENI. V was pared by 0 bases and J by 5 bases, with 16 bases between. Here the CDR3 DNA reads TGTGCCAGCTCACCACCGGGGGGGAAAGGATCTTATGGCTACACCTTC. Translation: CASSPPGGKGSYGYTF.

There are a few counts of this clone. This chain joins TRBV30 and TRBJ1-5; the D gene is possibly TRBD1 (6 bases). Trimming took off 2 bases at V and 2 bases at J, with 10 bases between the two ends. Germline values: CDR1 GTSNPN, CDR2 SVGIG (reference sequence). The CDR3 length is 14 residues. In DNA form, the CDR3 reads TGTGCCTGGAGTACGGCAGGGGGCAATCAGCCCCAGCATTTT. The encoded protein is CAWSTAGGNQPQHF.